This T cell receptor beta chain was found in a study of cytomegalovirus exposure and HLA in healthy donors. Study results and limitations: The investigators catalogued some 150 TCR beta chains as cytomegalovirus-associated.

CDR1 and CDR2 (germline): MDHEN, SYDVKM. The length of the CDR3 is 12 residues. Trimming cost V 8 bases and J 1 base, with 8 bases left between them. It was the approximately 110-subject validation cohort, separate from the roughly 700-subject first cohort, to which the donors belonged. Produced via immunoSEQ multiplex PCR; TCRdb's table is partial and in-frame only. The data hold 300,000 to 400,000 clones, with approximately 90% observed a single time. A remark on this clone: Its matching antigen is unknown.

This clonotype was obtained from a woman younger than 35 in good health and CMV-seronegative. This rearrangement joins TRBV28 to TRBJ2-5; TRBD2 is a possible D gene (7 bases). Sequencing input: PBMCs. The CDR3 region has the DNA TGTGCCAGCGGGGGGGCCCAAGAGACCCAGTACTTC. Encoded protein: CASGGAQETQYF.